The 26 T cell receptor beta chains in this list originate from one sample, sequenced in a study of T-cell reconstitution after alpha-beta-depleted transplantation in children. It was with unique molecular identifiers that the TCRbeta library was prepared. TCRdb re-analysed the PCR reads in MiXCR, keeping a single row per CDR3 protein. The data hold some 830,000 distinct CDR3 sequences, with roughly 15% observed a single time. The source material was PBMCs, mostly from graft donor cells, sampled 360 days after TCRalphabeta/CD19-depleted stem cell transplant. The receptor set was obtained from a male patient between 10 and 17 years old who had a stem cell transplant for acute lymphoblastic leukemia, so the T cells may come from the graft donor.

The chain has TRBV4-2 and TRBJ2-3, with a possible D match to TRBD2 (5 bases). Germline-derived CDR1 and CDR2 are LGHNA and YNFKEQ. The CDR3 is made up of 17 amino acids. V dropped 0 bases and J dropped 5 bases, with 18 bases sitting between them. CDR3 nucleotides: TGTGCCAGCAGCCAAGATTTGGTTCTTAGAGGGAGAGATACGCAGTATTTT. This sequence encodes CASSQDLVLRGRDTQYF.

The V and J genes are TRBV2 and TRBJ2-7, with no clear D. Germline lookup yields CDR1 SNHLY and CDR2 FYNNEI. V was cut by 8 bases and J by 4 bases, with 6 bases left in between. The CDR3 is 10 residues long. This CDR3 is CASAEYEQYF. The CDR3 bases are TGTGCCAGCGCCGAGTACGAGCAGTACTTC.

This clonotype was picked up many times. V is TRBV6-5 and J is TRBJ1-1; possible D gene TRBD1, 6 bases. Germline V CDR1 and CDR2: MNHEY, SVGAGI. The CDR3 length is 15 residues. Trimming removed 3 bases at V and 1 base at J, with 12 bases between. The CDR3 sequence is CASSYGGQKNTEAFF. CDR3 in DNA: TGTGCCAGCAGTTATGGTGGACAGAAGAACACTGAAGCTTTCTTT.

The V and J genes are TRBV30 and TRBJ2-4, with D unclear. Germline V lookup: CDR1 GTSNPN, CDR2 SVGIG (reference sequence). The ends were cut back, 2 bases at V and 8 bases at J, with 16 bases in the middle. The CDR3 is 14 amino acids. CDR3 amino acids: CAWSKLDTGYIQYF. Written as DNA, the CDR3 is TGTGCCTGGAGTAAGCTTGATACCGGGTACATTCAGTACTTC.

This chain uses TRBV24-1 with TRBJ2-5; TRBD1 matches at 7 bases. This CDR3 spans 16 amino acids. The germline CDR1 and CDR2 sequences are KGHDR and SFDVKD. J lost 4 bases, V lost 2 bases, and 9 bases had no gene match. CDR3 in DNA: TGTGCCACCAGTGATTCAGGGACAGCGATGGGAGAGACCCAGTACTTC. It specifies CATSDSGTAMGETQYF.

This clonotype occurred a few times. The rearrangement joins TRBV7-9 to TRBJ2-1; the D gene could be TRBD1 or TRBD2 (7 bases each). The CDR3 has 16 amino acids. V shed 2 bases and J shed 5 bases, with 16 bases lying between them. Germline V CDR1 and CDR2: SEHNR, FQNEAQ (reference sequence). The CDR3 sequence: CASSLSRQGLNNEQFF. The CDR3 nucleotides read TGTGCCAGCAGCTTATCCCGACAGGGACTAAACAATGAGCAGTTCTTC.

This clonotype was picked up many times. The V call is TRBV29-1, the J call TRBJ2-7, with 8 bases that match TRBD1. Germline V lookup: CDR1 SQVTM, CDR2 ANQGSEA. This CDR3 has 13 amino acids. V was pared by 2 bases and J by 3 bases, with 3 bases of the junction left unmatched. The CDR3 protein is CSVERDRGYEQYF. The CDR3, as DNA: TGCAGCGTTGAAAGAGACAGGGGCTACGAGCAGTACTTC.

The chain recombines TRBV4-1 with TRBJ2-5; D gene ambiguous. Between the trimmed V and J ends, which lost 0 bases and 3 bases, there was a span of 8 bases. The CDR3 runs 14 residues. Per the germline V gene, CDR1 is MGHRA and CDR2 is YSYEKL. CDR3 DNA: TGCGCCAGCAGCCAAGAGGCTAAAAAAGAGACCCAGTACTTC. Translated, it gives CASSQEAKKETQYF.

The V call is TRBV4-1, the J call TRBJ2-7, with 8 positions matching TRBD1. The CDR3 is 17 residues long. Germline V gene sequence: CDR1 MGHRA, CDR2 YSYEKL. J gave up 5 bases and V 4 bases, and 16 bases lay outside the gene matches. CDR3 region: CASSLPLTQGAPDEQYF. Written as DNA, the CDR3 is TGCGCCAGCAGCCTTCCGCTGACCCAGGGGGCGCCCGACGAGCAGTACTTC.

This clonotype was seen more than once but under ten times. The chain uses TRBV18 and TRBJ2-3, with TRBD2 as a possible D gene (5 bases). Germline V gene lookup returns CDR1 KGHSH and CDR2 LQKENI. The CDR3 covers 14 residues. V was pared by 1 base and J by 4 bases, with 9 bases between. The CDR3 region is CASSPRADADTQYF. The CDR3 nucleotides read TGTGCCAGCTCACCACGAGCGGATGCAGATACGCAGTATTTT.

This clonotype was seen only a few times. The V call is TRBV2, the J call TRBJ2-3; 12 positions match TRBD2. CDR1 is SNHLY, CDR2 FYNNEI, per germline. The CDR3 covers 16 residues. Germline trimming cut 4 bases from V and 4 bases from J; bases unmatched to any gene: 6. The CDR3 here is CASSAPRLAGADTQYF. The CDR3 DNA sequence: TGTGCCAGCAGTGCCCCTCGACTAGCGGGAGCAGATACGCAGTATTTT.

This clonotype turned up a few times. The chain is built from TRBV4-1 and TRBJ2-2; TRBD2 agrees at 9 bases. With V trimmed by 5 bases and J by 0 bases, 13 bases remained unmatched. The length of the CDR3 is 19 residues. Germline V CDR1 and CDR2: MGHRA, YSYEKL. The CDR3 region has the DNA TGCGCCAGCAGCTCTGTAGGCGGGAGGGCCCAGGCGAACACCGGGGAGCTGTTTTTT. Translating it yields CASSSVGGRAQANTGELFF.

This rearrangement joins TRBV9 to TRBJ2-3, with 10 positions matching TRBD2. The V gene end was trimmed by 5 bases and the J gene end by 0 bases; junction bases not matched to a gene: 12. This CDR3 contains 18 residues. Germline V gives CDR1 SGDLS, CDR2 YYNGEE. The CDR3 DNA reads TGTGCCAGCAGGACCCATCATCTAGCGGGAGTCAGCACAGATACGCAGTATTTT. Its translation is CASRTHHLAGVSTDTQYF.

Only a few counts were recorded for this clonotype. This sequence joins TRBV11-2 and TRBJ2-2, with D possibly TRBD2 on 6 matching bases. V dropped 0 bases and J dropped 4 bases, with 12 bases sitting between them. CDR3 size: 16 residues. The germline CDR1 and CDR2 sequences are SGHAT and FQNNGV. Here the CDR3 reads CASSLDGSWATGELFF. As DNA, the CDR3 is TGTGCCAGCAGCTTAGACGGGAGTTGGGCCACCGGGGAGCTGTTTTTT.

This clonotype came up a few times. V is TRBV7-2 and J is TRBJ2-3; the D is unclear. Trimming shortened V by 3 bases and J by 0 bases, and 13 bases separated the two germline ends. The CDR3 is 16 residues long. Germline CDR1 is SGHTA and CDR2 is FQGNSA. The CDR3: CASSFYEKTSTDTQYF. The CDR3 DNA sequence: TGTGCCAGCAGCTTTTATGAGAAGACTAGCACAGATACGCAGTATTTT.

The chain uses TRBV12-3 or TRBV12-4 and TRBJ2-7; TRBD2 agrees at 9 bases. J was trimmed by 3 bases and V by 8 bases; bases with no gene match: 8. The CDR3 spans 14 residues. CDR3 sequence reads: CASRVAGELYEQYF. The DNA of the CDR3 is TGTGCCAGCCGAGTAGCGGGAGAACTCTACGAGCAGTACTTC.

The sample holds a few counts of this clonotype. This chain joins TRBV4-1 and TRBJ2-1, with 11 bases aligning to TRBD2. V dropped 2 bases and J dropped 7; count of bases not matched to a gene: 22. The CDR3 is 21 amino acids. Per the germline V gene, CDR1 is MGHRA and CDR2 is YSYEKL. CDR3 in amino acids: CASSQRIWASGRIRGGNEQFF. Written as DNA, the CDR3 is TGCGCCAGCAGCCAACGAATATGGGCTAGCGGGAGGATTCGGGGAGGTAATGAGCAGTTCTTC.

V is TRBV20-1 and J is TRBJ1-3; tentatively, D is TRBD1 (5 bases). The CDR3 extends over 16 amino acids. Trimming cost V 5 bases and J 1 base, with 18 bases left between them. Looked up from germline, CDR1 is DFQATT and CDR2 is SNEGSKA (reference sequence). CDR3 amino acids: CSARLPGPISGNTIYF. The CDR3 DNA is TGCAGTGCTCGTCTTCCGGGACCGATATCTGGAAACACCATATATTTT.

This clonotype was detected many times. V usage is TRBV12-3 or TRBV12-4 and J usage is TRBJ1-4; 7 bases align to TRBD1. Trimming cost V 6 bases and J 6 bases; bases outside gene matches: 4. The CDR3 totals 13 residues. CDR3 bases: TGTGCCAGCAGCCTGGGGACAGATGAAAAACTGTTTTTT. Amino acids: CASSLGTDEKLFF.

This clonotype was counted between two and nine times. The chain uses TRBV7-9 and TRBJ1-3; TRBD1 might be the D (6 bases). CDR1 is SEHNR, CDR2 FQNEAQ, per germline (reference sequence). The V gene lost 3 bases and the J gene lost 0 bases, with 12 bases spanning the gap. The CDR3 covers 16 residues. CDR3 region: CASSFGTPNSGNTIYF. As DNA, the CDR3 is TGTGCCAGCAGCTTCGGGACACCTAACTCTGGAAACACCATATATTTT.

The chain combines TRBV15 with TRBJ2-7; 10 bases are shared with TRBD1. Germline CDR1 is LNHNV and CDR2 is YYDKDF (reference sequence). The trim removed 3 bases at V and 2 bases at J, leaving 1 base unmatched. The CDR3 is 14 amino acids. DNA for the CDR3: TGTGCCACCAGCAGGGGACAGGGGACCTACGAGCAGTACTTC. Translation gives CATSRGQGTYEQYF.

The sample holds many counts of this clonotype. The chain links TRBV25-1 to TRBJ1-5, with 10 positions matching TRBD1. After removal of 6 bases from V and 2 bases from J, the junction contained 1 base not matched to a gene. There are 14 residues in the CDR3. Germline V CDR1 and CDR2: MGHDK, SYGVNS. The CDR3 bases are TGTGCCAGCAGGGGGACAGGGGGCAATCAGCCCCAGCATTTT. Protein: CASRGTGGNQPQHF.

V gene TRBV20-1 combines with J gene TRBJ1-2; no clear D. V lost 7 bases and J lost 0, with 15 bases in between. CDR1 is DFQATT and CDR2 is SNEGSKA in the germline V gene (reference sequence). There are 14 residues in the CDR3. CDR3 protein: CSGSGHQTNYGYTF. The CDR3, as DNA: TGCAGTGGCAGTGGTCACCAAACTAACTATGGCTACACCTTC.

This clonotype was seen a few times. The chain joins TRBV5-1 to TRBJ1-3; D might be TRBD1 (5 bases). This CDR3 contains 14 residues. Germline assignment: CDR1 SGHRS and CDR2 YFSETQ. Trimming removed 2 bases at V and 11 bases at J, with 17 bases between. This CDR3 reads CASSFQGWRTPIYF. CDR3 sequence (DNA): TGCGCCAGCAGCTTTCAGGGATGGAGGACACCCATATATTTT.

DNA of the CDR3: TGTGCCAGCAGCTTAGTCAGGGGAACCGCCCTCCTGGGGCAGTACTTC. Its translation is CASSLVRGTALLGQYF. V is TRBV11-2 and J is TRBJ2-7; D may be TRBD1 (6 bases). Germline V gives CDR1 SGHAT, CDR2 FQNNGV. The CDR3 runs to 16 residues. Trimming shortened V by 1 base and J by 9 bases, and 22 bases separated the two germline ends.

Only one count was recorded for this clonotype. The chain is built from TRBV12-3 or TRBV12-4 and TRBJ2-7; the match to TRBD1 covers 10 bases. V lost 5 bases and J lost 0; bases outside the gene matches: 4. The CDR3 loop spans 15 amino acids. The CDR3 nucleotides read TGTGCCAGCAGTACGGGACAGGGGATCTCCTACGAGCAGTACTTC. Protein product: CASSTGQGISYEQYF.